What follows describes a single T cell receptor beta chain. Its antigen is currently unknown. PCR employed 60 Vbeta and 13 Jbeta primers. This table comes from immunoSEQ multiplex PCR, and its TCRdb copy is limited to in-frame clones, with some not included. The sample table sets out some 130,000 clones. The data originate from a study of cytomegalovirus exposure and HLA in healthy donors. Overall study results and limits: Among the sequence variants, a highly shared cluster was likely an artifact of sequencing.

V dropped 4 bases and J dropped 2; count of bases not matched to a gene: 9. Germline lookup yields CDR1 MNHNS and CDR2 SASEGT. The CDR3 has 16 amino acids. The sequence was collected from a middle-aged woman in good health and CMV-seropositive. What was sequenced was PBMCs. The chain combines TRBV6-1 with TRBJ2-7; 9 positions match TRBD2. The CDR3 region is CASSATWTSAPYEQYF. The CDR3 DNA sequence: TGTGCCAGCAGTGCAACCTGGACTAGCGCGCCCTACGAGCAGTACTTC.